One sample yielded the 9 T cell receptor beta chains listed below, sequenced in a study of control samples from healthy donors and cancer patients. Measured with immunoSEQ multiplex PCR; TCRdb has only the in-frame clones, and not every one. The sample lists fewer than 150,000 clones, approximately 91% occurring once. The sample taken for sequencing was blood. These receptors were obtained from a young woman in good health.

This clone was observed once. The chain is built from TRBV2 and TRBJ2-7; D not certain. Germline values: CDR1 SNHLY, CDR2 FYNNEI. The CDR3 sequence is 15 residues long. V lost 3 bases and J 2 bases, leaving 14 bases between the germline ends. The CDR3 spells CASSDRFRSPYEQYF. CDR3 sequence (DNA): TGTGCCAGCAGTGATCGGTTCAGGAGCCCCTACGAGCAGTACTTC. Drawing the rest from reference TRBV2 and TRBJ2-7, the complete variable domain is EPEVTQTPSHQVTQMGQEVILRCVPISNHLYFYWYRQILGQKVEFLVSFYNNEISEKSEIFDDQFSVERPDGSNFTLKIRSTKLEDSAMYFCASSDRFRSPYEQYFGPGTRLTVT.

This clone was counted only a few times. The chain recombines TRBV6-5 with TRBJ1-3; D ambiguous. Trimming pared 3 bases from V and 5 bases from J, leaving 17 bases between. The CDR3 is 16 residues long. The germline V gene has CDR1 MNHEY and CDR2 SVGAGI. The CDR3 region has the DNA TGTGCCAGCAGTTATCCGACCGACAAGTCAAGAAACACCATATATTTT. Encoded protein: CASSYPTDKSRNTIYF.

The rearrangement links TRBV19 to TRBJ2-1; tentatively, D is TRBD2 (6 bases). CDR1 and CDR2 from the germline V gene are LNHDA and SQIVND (reference sequence). V was trimmed by 10 bases and J by 9 bases, leaving 31 bases between them. The CDR3 extends over 17 amino acids. DNA for the CDR3: TGTGCCACCACCCGGGGATGGAGGGGAGGAGGAATTGGTGAGCAGTTCTTC. It encodes CATTRGWRGGGIGEQFF.

The gene calls are TRBV9 and TRBJ2-7, with 9 positions matching TRBD2. J lost 4 bases, V lost 2 bases, and 7 bases had no gene match. Germline V gene lookup returns CDR1 SGDLS and CDR2 YYNGEE. The CDR3 is made up of 15 amino acids. The CDR3, as DNA: TGTGCCAGCAGCGTGTCTAGCGGGGAAATGTACGAGCAGTACTTC. This sequence encodes CASSVSSGEMYEQYF.

The chain couples TRBV4-1 to TRBJ2-4, with 10 bases aligning to TRBD2. This CDR3 region has 18 residues. V dropped 1 base and J dropped 5; count of bases not matched to a gene: 11. The germline gives CDR1 MGHRA, CDR2 YSYEKL. The CDR3, as DNA: TGCGCCAGCAGCCAAGTCTTAGAGCGGGAGGGCCAGGAAAACATTCAGTACTTC. Protein sequence: CASSQVLEREGQENIQYF.

The rearrangement uses TRBV7-2 and TRBJ2-1; 12 bases are shared with TRBD2. Germline-derived CDR1 and CDR2 are SGHTA and FQGNSA. The length of the CDR3 is 19 residues. The V segment lost 5 bases and the J segment 1 base; nucleotides outside the gene matches: 12. In DNA, the CDR3 is TGTGCCAGCAGCCAAGATACTAGCGGGGGGCGCCCTTCCTACAATGAGCAGTTCTTC. It codes for CASSQDTSGGRPSYNEQFF.

This chain links TRBV5-1 with TRBJ2-5; TRBD2 aligns across 8 bases. The trim removed 0 bases at V and 2 bases at J, leaving 3 bases unmatched. This CDR3 comprises 15 residues. Germline CDR1 SGHRS, CDR2 YFSETQ. The chain's CDR3 is CASSLAAGGQETQYF. In DNA, the CDR3 is TGCGCCAGCAGCTTGGCCGCGGGGGGTCAAGAGACCCAGTACTTC. The full variable domain, rest sourced from reference TRBV5-1 and TRBJ2-5, is KAGVTQTPRYLIKTRGQQVTLSCSPISGHRSVSWYQQTPGQGLQFLFEYFSETQRNKGNFPGRFSGRQFSNSRSEMNVSTLELGDSALYLCASSLAAGGQETQYFGPGTRLLVL.

This clone has a single count. CDR3: CASSVGLAGGPENEQFF. In nucleotides, the CDR3 is TGTGCCAGCAGCGTCGGTTTAGCGGGGGGGCCTGAGAATGAGCAGTTCTTC. This chain links TRBV7-6 with TRBJ2-1, with 11 nucleotides matching TRBD2. The CDR3 consists of 17 residues. Trimming removed 5 bases from V and 7 bases from J; junction bases left unmatched: 13. Per the germline V gene, CDR1 is SGHVS and CDR2 is FNYEAQ.

V is TRBV5-1 and J is TRBJ1-2; D is undetermined. Germline-derived CDR1 and CDR2 are SGHRS and YFSETQ. V was shortened by 0 bases and J by 8 bases, with 11 bases between the two germline ends. The CDR3 has 13 residues. CDR3 protein: CASSLGQTGGYTF. The DNA of the CDR3 is TGCGCCAGCAGCTTGGGCCAGACCGGGGGCTACACCTTC.